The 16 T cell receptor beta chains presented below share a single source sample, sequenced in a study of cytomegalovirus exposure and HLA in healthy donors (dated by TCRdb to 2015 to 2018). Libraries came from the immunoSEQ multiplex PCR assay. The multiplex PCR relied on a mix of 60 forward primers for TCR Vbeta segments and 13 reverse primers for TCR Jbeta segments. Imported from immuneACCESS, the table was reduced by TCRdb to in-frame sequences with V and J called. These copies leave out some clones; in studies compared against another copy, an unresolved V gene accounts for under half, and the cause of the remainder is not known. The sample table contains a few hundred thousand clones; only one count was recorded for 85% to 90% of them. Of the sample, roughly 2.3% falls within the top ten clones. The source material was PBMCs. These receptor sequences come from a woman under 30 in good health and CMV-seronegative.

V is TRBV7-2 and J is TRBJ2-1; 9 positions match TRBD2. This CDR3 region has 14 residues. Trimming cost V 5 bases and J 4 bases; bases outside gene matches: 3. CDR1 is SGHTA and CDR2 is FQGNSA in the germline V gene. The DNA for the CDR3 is TGTGCCAGCAGCCCCGCGGGGGGGTACAATGAGCAGTTCTTC. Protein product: CASSPAGGYNEQFF.

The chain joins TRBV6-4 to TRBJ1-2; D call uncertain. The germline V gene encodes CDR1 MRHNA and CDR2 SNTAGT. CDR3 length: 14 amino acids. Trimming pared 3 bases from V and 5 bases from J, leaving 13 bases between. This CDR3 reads CASSENSSPYGYTF. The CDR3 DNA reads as TGTGCCAGCAGTGAGAATAGCTCCCCGTATGGCTACACCTTC.

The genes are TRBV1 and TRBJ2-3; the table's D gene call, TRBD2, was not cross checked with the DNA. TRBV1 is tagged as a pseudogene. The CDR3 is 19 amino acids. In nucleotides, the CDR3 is TGCACCAGCAGCCGATTACTAGCGGGGGCCATCCGCGGCACAGATACGCAGTATTTT. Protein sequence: CTSSRLLAGAIRGTDTQYF.

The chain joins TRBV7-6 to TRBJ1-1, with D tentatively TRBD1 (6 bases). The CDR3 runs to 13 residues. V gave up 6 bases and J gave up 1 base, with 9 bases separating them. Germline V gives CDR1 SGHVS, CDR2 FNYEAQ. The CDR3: CASRSGANTEAFF. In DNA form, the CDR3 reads TGTGCCAGCAGATCAGGGGCGAACACTGAAGCTTTCTTT.

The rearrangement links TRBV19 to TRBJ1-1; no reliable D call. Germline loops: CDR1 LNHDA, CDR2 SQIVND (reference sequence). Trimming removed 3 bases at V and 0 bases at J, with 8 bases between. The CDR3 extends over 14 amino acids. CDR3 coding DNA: TGTGCCAGTAGTATCCGGACTTTGAACACTGAAGCTTTCTTT. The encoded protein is CASSIRTLNTEAFF.

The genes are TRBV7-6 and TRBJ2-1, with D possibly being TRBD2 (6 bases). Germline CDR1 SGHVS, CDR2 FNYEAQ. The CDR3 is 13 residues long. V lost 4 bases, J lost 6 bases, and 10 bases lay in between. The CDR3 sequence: CASSSGTVNEQFF. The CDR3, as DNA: TGTGCCAGCAGCTCAGGGACTGTCAATGAGCAGTTCTTC.

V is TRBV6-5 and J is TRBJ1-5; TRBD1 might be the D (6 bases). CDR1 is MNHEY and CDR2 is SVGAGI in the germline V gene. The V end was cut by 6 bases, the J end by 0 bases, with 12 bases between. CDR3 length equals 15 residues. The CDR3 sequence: CASRDRKYSNQPQHF. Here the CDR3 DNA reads TGTGCCAGCAGGGACAGAAAGTATAGCAATCAGCCCCAGCATTTT.

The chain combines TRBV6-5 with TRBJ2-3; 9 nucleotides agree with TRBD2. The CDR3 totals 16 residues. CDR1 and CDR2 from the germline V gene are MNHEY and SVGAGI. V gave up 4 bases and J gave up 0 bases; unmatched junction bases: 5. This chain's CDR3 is CASSSDSGGSTDTQYF. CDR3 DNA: TGTGCCAGCAGTTCCGATAGCGGGGGTAGCACAGATACGCAGTATTTT.

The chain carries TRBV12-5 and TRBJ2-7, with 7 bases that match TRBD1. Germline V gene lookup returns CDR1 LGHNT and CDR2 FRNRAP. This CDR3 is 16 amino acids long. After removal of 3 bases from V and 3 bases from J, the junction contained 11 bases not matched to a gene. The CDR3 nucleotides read TGTGCTAGTGGTTTCCCACCCGGGACAGACATCTACGAGCAGTACTTC. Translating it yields CASGFPPGTDIYEQYF.

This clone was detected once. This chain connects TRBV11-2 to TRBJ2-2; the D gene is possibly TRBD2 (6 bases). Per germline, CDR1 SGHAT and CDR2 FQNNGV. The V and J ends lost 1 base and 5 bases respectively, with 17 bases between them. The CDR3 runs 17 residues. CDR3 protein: CASSLGGSARETGELFF. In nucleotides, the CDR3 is TGTGCCAGCAGCTTAGGGGGATCTGCCCGGGAGACCGGGGAGCTGTTTTTT.

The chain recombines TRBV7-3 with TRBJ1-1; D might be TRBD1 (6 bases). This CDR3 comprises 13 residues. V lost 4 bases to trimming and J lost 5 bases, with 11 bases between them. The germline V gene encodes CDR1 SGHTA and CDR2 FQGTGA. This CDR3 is CASSYTGWTEAFF. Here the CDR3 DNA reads TGTGCCAGCAGCTACACAGGGTGGACTGAAGCTTTCTTT.

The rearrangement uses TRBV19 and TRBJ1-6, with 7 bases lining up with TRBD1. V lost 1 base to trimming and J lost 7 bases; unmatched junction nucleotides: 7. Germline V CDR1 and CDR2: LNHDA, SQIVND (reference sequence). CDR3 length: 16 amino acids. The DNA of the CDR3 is TGTGCCAGTAGTATAGGGAACAGGGGTTGGAATTCACCCCTCCACTTT. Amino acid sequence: CASSIGNRGWNSPLHF.

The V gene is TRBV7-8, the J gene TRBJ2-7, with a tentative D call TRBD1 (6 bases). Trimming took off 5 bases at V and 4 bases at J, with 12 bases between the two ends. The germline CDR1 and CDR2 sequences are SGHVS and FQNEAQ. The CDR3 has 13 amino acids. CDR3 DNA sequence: TGTGCCAGCAGCGTTGGACAGTTATACGAGCAGTACTTC. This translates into CASSVGQLYEQYF. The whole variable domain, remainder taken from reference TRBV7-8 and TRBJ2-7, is GAGVSQSPRYKVAKRGQDVALRCDPISGHVSLFWYQQALGQGPEFLTYFQNEAQLDKSGLPSDRFFAERPEGSVSTLKIQRTQQEDSAVYLCASSVGQLYEQYFGPGTRLTVT.

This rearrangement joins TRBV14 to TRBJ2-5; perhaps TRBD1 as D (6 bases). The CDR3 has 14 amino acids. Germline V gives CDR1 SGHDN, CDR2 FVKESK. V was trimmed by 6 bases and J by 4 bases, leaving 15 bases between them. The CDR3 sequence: CASSVIRTVETQYF. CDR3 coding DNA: TGTGCCAGCAGTGTAATTAGGACAGTAGAGACCCAGTACTTC. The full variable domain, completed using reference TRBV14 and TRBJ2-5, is EAGVTQFPSHSVIEKGQTVTLRCDPISGHDNLYWYRRVMGKEIKFLLHFVKESKQDESGMPNNRFLAERTGGTYSTLKVQPAELEDSGVYFCASSVIRTVETQYFGPGTRLLVL.

This chain's CDR3 is CASSAEGRGYNEQFF. The DNA for the CDR3 is TGTGCCAGCAGTGCTGAAGGAAGGGGCTACAATGAGCAGTTCTTC. The V call is TRBV2, the J call TRBJ2-1; tentative D call: TRBD1 (5 bases). Germline V gene data show CDR1 as SNHLY and CDR2 as FYNNEI. CDR3 length: 15 residues. The V end lost 4 bases, the J end lost 3 bases, and 13 bases lay between the germline ends.

The CDR3 DNA follows: TGTGCCTGGAGTAAACAAACAGGTAACACTGAAGCTTTCTTT. Its translation is CAWSKQTGNTEAFF. The gene calls are TRBV30 and TRBJ1-1; the D gene is possibly TRBD1 (5 bases). Per germline, CDR1 GTSNPN and CDR2 SVGIG (reference sequence). This CDR3 spans 14 amino acids. Deletions cut 2 bases from V and 2 bases from J, with 12 bases between.